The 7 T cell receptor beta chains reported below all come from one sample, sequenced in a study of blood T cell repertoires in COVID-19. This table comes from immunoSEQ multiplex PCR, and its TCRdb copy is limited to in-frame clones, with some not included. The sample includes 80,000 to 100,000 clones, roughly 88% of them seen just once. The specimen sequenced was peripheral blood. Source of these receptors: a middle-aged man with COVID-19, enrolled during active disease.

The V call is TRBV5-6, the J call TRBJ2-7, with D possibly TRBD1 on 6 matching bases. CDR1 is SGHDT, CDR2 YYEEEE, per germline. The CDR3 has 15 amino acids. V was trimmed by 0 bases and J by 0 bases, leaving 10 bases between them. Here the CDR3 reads CASSLVRQVSYEQYF. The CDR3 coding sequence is TGTGCCAGCAGCTTGGTGCGACAGGTCTCCTACGAGCAGTACTTC.

The CDR3 spells CSVGSGTQYF. The DNA of the CDR3 is TGCAGCGTCGGGAGTGGTACGCAGTATTTT. This chain connects TRBV29-1 to TRBJ2-3; perhaps TRBD2 as D (6 bases). Trimming pared 6 bases from V and 8 bases from J, leaving 9 bases between. CDR1 is SQVTM and CDR2 is ANQGSEA in the germline V gene. The CDR3 has 10 residues.

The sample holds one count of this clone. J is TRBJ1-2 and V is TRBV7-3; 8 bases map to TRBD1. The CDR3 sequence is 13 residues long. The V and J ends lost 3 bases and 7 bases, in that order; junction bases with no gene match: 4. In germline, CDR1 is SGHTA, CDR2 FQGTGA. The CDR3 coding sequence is TGTGCCAGCAGCTTGGACAGGGTGGGTGGCTACACCTTC. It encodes CASSLDRVGGYTF. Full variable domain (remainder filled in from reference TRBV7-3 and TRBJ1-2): GAGVSQTPSNKVTEKGKYVELRCDPISGHTALYWYRQSLGQGPEFLIYFQGTGAADDSGLPNDRFFAVRPEGSVSTLKIQRTERGDSAVYLCASSLDRVGGYTFGSGTRLTVV.

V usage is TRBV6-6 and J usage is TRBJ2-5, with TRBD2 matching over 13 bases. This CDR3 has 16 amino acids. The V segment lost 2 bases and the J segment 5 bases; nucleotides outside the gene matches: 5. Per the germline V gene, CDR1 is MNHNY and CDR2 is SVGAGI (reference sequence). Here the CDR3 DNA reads TGTGCCAGCAGTTACCCTGGACTAGCGGGGGTGGAGACCCAGTACTTC. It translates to CASSYPGLAGVETQYF.

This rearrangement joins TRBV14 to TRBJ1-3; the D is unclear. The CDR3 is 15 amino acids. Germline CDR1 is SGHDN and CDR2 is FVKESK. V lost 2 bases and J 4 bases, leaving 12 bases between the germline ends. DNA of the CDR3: TGTGCCAGCAGCCAATCGCGGGGTCCAGGAAACACCATATATTTT. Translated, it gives CASSQSRGPGNTIYF. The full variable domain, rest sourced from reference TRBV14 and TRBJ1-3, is EAGVTQFPSHSVIEKGQTVTLRCDPISGHDNLYWYRRVMGKEIKFLLHFVKESKQDESGMPNNRFLAERTGGTYSTLKVQPAELEDSGVYFCASSQSRGPGNTIYFGEGSWLTVV.

CDR3 protein: CASSYSDRSSYNEQFF. The DNA for the CDR3 is TGTGCCAGCAGTTACTCAGACCGGAGCTCCTACAATGAGCAGTTCTTC. The chain carries TRBV6-5 and TRBJ2-1, with no clear D. Trimming stripped 0 bases from V and 0 bases from J, with 9 bases between. CDR3 length equals 16 residues. The germline V gene has CDR1 MNHEY and CDR2 SVGAGI.

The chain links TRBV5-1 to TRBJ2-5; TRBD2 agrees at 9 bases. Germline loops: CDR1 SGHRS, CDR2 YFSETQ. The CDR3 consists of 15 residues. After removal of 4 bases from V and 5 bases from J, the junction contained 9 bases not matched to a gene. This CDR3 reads CASSSERGVLETQYF. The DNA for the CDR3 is TGCGCCAGCAGCAGCGAGCGGGGGGTACTGGAGACCCAGTACTTC.